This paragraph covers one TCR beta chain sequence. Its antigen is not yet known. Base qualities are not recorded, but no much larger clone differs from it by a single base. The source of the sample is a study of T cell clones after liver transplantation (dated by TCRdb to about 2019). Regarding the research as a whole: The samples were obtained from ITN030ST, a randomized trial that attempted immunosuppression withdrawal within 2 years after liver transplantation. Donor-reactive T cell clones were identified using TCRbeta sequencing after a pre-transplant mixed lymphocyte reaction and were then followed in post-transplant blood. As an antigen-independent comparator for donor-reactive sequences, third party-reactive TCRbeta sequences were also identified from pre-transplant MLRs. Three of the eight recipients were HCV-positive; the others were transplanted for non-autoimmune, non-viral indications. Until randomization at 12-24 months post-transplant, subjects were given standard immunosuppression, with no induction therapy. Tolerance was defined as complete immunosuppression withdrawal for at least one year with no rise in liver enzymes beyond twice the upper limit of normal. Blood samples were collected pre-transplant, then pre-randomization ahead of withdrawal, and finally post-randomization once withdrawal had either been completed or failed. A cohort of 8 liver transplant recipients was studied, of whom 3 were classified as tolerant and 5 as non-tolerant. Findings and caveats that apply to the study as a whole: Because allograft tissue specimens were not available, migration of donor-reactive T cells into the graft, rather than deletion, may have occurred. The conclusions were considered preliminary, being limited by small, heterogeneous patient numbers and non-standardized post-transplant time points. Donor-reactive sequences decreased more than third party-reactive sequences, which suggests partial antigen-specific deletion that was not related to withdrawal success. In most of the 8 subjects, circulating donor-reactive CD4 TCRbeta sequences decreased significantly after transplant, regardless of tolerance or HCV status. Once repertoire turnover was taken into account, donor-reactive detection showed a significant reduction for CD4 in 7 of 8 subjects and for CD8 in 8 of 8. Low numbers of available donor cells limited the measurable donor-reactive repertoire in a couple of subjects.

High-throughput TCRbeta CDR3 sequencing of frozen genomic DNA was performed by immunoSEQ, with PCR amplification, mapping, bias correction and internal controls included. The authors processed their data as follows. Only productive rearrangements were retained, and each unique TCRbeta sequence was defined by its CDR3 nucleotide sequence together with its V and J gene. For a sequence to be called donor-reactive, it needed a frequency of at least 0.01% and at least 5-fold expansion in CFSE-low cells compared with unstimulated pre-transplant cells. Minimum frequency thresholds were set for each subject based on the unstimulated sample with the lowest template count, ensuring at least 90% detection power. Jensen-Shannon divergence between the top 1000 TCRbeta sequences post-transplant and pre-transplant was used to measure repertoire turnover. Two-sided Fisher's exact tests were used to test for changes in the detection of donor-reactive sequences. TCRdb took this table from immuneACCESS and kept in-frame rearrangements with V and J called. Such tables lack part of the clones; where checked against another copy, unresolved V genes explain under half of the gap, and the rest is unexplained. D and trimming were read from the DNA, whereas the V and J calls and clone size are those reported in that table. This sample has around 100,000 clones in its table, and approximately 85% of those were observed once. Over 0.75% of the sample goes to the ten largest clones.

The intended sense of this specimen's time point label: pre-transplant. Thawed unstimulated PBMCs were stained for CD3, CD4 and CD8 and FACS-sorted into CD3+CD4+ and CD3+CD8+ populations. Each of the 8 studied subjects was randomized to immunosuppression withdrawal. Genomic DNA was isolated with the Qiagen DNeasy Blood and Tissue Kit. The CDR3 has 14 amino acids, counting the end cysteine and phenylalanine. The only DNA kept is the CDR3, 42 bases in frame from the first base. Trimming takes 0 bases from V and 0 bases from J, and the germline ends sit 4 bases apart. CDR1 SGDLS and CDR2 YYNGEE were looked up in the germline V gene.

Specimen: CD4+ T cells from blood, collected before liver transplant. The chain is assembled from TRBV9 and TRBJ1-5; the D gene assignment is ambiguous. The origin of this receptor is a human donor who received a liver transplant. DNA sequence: TGTGCCAGCAGCGTAGGGTATAGCAATCAGCCCCAGCATTTT. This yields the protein CASSVGYSNQPQHF.